This T cell receptor (beta chain) was observed in a study of T cell changes during pregnancy in multiple sclerosis. TCRdb's copy holds only in-frame clones and misses some; the assay was immunoSEQ multiplex PCR. The sample shows 40,000 to 50,000 clones, about nine tenths of them seen only once. The sequence was obtained from a female donor with multiple sclerosis, enrolled in a pregnancy study. The material was CD4+ T cells from peripheral blood mononuclear cells, obtained in the first trimester of pregnancy.

CDR3 DNA sequence: TGTGCCAGCAGCTACAGGGGGCCCTACGAGCAGTACTTC. It yields the protein CASSYRGPYEQYF. This chain joins TRBV7-8 and TRBJ2-7; 9 bases agree with TRBD1. V was pared by 4 bases and J by 2 bases, with 0 bases of the junction left unmatched. The CDR3 is 13 amino acids. Germline lookup yields CDR1 SGHVS and CDR2 FQNEAQ.